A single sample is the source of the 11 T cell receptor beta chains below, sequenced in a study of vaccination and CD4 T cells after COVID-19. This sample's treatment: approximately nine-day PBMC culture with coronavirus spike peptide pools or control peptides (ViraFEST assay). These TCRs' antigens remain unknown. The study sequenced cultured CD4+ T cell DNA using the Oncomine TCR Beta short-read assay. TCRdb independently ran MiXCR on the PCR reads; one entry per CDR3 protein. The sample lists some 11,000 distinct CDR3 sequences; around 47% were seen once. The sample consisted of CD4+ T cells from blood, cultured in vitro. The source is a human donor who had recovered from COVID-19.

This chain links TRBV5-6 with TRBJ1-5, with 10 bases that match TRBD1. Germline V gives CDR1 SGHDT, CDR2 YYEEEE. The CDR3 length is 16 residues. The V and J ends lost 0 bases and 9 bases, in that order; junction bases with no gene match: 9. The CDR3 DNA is TGTGCCAGCAGCTTGGCGGGGACAGGGGACCGAGGGCCCCAGCATTTT. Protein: CASSLAGTGDRGPQHF.

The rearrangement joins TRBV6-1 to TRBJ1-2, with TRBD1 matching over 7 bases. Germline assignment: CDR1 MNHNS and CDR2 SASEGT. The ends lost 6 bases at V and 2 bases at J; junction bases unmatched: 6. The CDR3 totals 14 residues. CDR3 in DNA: TGTGCCAGCAGAGACCCGACAGGGAACTATGGCTACACCTTC. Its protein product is CASRDPTGNYGYTF.

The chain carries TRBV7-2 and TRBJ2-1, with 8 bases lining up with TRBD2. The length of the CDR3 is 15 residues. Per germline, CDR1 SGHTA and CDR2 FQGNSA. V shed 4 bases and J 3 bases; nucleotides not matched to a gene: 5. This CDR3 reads CASSSPLAGYNEQFF. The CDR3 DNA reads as TGTGCCAGCAGCTCCCCTCTAGCGGGCTACAATGAGCAGTTCTTC.

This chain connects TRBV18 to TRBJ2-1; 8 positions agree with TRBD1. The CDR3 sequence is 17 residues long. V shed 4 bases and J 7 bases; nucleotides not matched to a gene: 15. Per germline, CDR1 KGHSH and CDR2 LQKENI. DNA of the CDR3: TGTGCCAGCTCACTCCACATTGGTCAGGGGGCCGGTAATGAGCAGTTCTTC. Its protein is CASSLHIGQGAGNEQFF.

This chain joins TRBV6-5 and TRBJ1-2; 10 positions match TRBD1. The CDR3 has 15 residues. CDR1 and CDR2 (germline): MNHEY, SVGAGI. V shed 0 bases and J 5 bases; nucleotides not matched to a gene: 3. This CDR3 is CASSYSPGQGYGYTF. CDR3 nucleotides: TGTGCCAGCAGTTACTCACCGGGACAGGGGTATGGCTACACCTTC.

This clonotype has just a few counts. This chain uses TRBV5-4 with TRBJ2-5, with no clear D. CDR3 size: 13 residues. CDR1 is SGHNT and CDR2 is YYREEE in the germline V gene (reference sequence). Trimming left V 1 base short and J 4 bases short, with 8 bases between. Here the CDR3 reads CASSLHGGETQYF. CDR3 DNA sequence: TGTGCCAGCAGCTTGCACGGCGGAGAGACCCAGTACTTC.

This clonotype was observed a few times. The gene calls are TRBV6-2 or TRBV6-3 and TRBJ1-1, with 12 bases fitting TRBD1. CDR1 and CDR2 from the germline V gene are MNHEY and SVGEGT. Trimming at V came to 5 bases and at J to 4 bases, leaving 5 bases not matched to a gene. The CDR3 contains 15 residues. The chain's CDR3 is CASSPMGQGATEAFF. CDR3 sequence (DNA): TGTGCCAGCAGTCCCATGGGACAGGGGGCCACTGAAGCTTTCTTT.

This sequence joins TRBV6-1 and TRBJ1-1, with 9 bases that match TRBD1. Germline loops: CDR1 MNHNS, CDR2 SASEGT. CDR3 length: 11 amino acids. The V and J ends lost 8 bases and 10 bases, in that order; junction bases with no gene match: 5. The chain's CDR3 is CASSLDRGAFF. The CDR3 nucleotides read TGTGCCAGCTCTTTGGACAGGGGAGCTTTCTTT.

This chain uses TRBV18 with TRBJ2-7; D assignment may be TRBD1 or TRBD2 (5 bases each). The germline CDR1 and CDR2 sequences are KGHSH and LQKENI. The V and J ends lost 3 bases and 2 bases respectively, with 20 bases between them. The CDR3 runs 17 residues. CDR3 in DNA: TGTGCCAGCTCACCTCCGACGGGACGACTCACAGCCTACGAGCAGTACTTC. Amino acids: CASSPPTGRLTAYEQYF.

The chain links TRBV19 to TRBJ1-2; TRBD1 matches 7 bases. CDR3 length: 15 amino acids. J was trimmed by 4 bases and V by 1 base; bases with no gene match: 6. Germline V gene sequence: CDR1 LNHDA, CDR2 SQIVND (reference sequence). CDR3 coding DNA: TGTGCCAGTAGTATAGCCCTAAGGGGGCGCTATGGCTACACCTTC. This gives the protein CASSIALRGRYGYTF.

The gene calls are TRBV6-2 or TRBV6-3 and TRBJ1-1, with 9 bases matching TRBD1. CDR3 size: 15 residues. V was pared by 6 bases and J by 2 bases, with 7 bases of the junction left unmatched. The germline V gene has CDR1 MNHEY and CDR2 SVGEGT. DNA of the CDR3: TGTGCCAGCAGGGGGACAGGGAGGATCAACACTGAAGCTTTCTTT. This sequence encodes CASRGTGRINTEAFF.